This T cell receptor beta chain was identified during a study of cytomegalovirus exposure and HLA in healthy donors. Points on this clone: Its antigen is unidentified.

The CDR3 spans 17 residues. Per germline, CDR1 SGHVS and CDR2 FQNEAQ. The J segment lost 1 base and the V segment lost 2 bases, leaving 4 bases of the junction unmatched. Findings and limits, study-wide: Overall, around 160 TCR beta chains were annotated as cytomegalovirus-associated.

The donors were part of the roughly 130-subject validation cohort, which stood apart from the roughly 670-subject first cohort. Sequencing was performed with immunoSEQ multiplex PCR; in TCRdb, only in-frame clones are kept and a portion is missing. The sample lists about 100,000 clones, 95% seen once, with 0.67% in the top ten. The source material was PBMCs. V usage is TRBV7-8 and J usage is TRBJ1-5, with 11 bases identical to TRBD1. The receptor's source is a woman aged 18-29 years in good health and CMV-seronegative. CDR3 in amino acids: CASSLWDRGSSNQPQHF. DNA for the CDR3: TGTGCCAGCAGCTTATGGGACAGGGGGTCGAGCAATCAGCCCCAGCATTTT. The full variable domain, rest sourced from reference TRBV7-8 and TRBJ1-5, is GAGVSQSPRYKVAKRGQDVALRCDPISGHVSLFWYQQALGQGPEFLTYFQNEAQLDKSGLPSDRFFAERPEGSVSTLKIQRTQQEDSAVYLCASSLWDRGSSNQPQHFGDGTRLSIL.